Sequencing of this T cell receptor (beta chain) was carried out in a study of T-cell memory formation after mild COVID-19. One entry per CDR3 protein, called by TCRdb with MiXCR from the 5' RACE reads. Here the sample spans approximately 40,000 distinct CDR3 sequences, about 10% being singletons. CDR3 length equals 16 residues. Per the germline V gene, CDR1 is KGHSH and CDR2 is LQKENI. Trimming removed 1 base from V and 2 bases from J; junction bases left unmatched: 2. This clonotype has a handful of counts. V gene TRBV18 combines with J gene TRBJ2-1, with 10 bases aligning to TRBD2. The clonotype comes from a man aged 18 to 29 who had mild COVID-19 (a few samples of this study predate the infection). Cell type and time point are not known. The sample taken for sequencing was PBMCs or a T cell subset sorted from them (not recorded which). The CDR3 reads CASSPLSGGAYNEQFF. The CDR3 bases are TGTGCCAGCTCACCACTGAGCGGGGGGGCCTACAATGAGCAGTTCTTC.